Each of the 2 T cell receptor beta chains below was sequenced from the same sample in a study of identifying expanded T cells in peripheral blood. Some clones are missing from TCRdb's copy, which holds only in-frame ones; the method was immunoSEQ multiplex PCR. The profile shows approximately 58,000 clones, about 92% of them singletons. Sequenced material: blood. These receptors all stem from a person between 18 and 75 years old in good health.

The genes are TRBV7-2 and TRBJ2-5; 9 bases are a match to TRBD2. V shed 2 bases and J 6 bases; nucleotides not matched to a gene: 10. Germline assignment: CDR1 SGHTA and CDR2 FQGNSA. This CDR3 is built from 16 residues. The DNA of the CDR3 is TGTGCCAGCAGCTTATCCGGGCGGGGGGGCCTAAAGACCCAGTACTTC. Translated, it gives CASSLSGRGGLKTQYF.

The rearrangement joins TRBV19 to TRBJ1-5, with D perhaps matching TRBD1 (5 bases). CDR3 length equals 15 residues. Looked up from germline, CDR1 is LNHDA and CDR2 is SQIVND (reference sequence). V lost 1 base and J 7 bases, leaving 14 bases between the germline ends. CDR3 loop: CASSIGGRENQPQHF. CDR3 bases: TGTGCCAGTAGTATAGGAGGCAGGGAAAACCAGCCCCAGCATTTT.